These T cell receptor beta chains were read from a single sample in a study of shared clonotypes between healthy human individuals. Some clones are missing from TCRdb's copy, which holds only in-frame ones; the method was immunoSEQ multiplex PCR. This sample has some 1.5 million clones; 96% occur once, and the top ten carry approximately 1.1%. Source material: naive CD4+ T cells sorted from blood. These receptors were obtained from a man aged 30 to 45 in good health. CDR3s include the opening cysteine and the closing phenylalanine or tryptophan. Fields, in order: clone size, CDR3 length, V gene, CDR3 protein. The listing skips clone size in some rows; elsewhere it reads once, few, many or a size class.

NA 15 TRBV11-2 CASSLRQGFVFEQYF
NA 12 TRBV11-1 CASSQSMGIQYF
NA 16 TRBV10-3 CAISEYGGGTSYEQYF
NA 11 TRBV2 CASSASNEQFF
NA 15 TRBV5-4 CASSLGGGRNTEAFF
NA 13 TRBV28 CASSGTYSETQYF
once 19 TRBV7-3 CASSPGGSSGRRTTDTQYF
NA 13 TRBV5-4 CASSLDQNYGYTF
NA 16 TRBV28 CASSPYSSGSYNEQFF
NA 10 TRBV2 CASTLGEQYF
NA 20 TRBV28 CASSFIPGQSPFAGANVLTF
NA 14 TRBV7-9 CASSPRYPNTEAFF
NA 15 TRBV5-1 CASSRGTSGDYEQYF
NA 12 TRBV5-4 CASSRGQGATYF
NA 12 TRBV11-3 CASSLDHGIQYF
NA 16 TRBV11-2 CASSSLTRSPPYGYTF
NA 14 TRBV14 CASSQVSGHNEQFF
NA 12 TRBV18 CASSPEEKTQYF
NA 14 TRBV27 CASSLFRAGETQYF
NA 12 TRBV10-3 CAIRDTQETQYF
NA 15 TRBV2 CASSGTGVAGNTIYF
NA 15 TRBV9 CASSVAGGLTDTQYF
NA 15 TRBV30 CAWIGVGGSGNTIYF
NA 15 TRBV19 CASSTLHATNEKLFF
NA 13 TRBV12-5 CASAGNSGNTIYF
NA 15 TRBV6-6 CASSDGQGGLGEQYF
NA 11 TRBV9 CASSPGQGYTF
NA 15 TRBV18 CASSGFGGHDQPQHF
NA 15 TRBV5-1 CASSGTGLGSYEQYF
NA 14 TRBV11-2 CASSLSGLVYEQFF
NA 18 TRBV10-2 CASSEGGLAGGPWETQYF